The 30 T cell receptor beta chains reported below all come from one sample, sequenced in a study of molecular identifiers for immune sequencing clone quantification. MiXCR, applied by TCRdb to the PCR reads, yields one record per CDR3 protein. The sample lists approximately 500,000 distinct CDR3 sequences; around 25% were seen once. The sample comprised naive CD8+ T cells from blood, with Jurkat cell RNA spiked in. Stated subset: FACS-sorted CD8+CD4-CCR7+CD45RA+ naive T cells. The receptors were sampled from a human donor in good health. Some libraries in this study had Jurkat cell RNA spiked in.

The chain uses TRBV7-9 and TRBJ2-7; D may be TRBD1 or TRBD2 (5 bases each). The CDR3 length is 14 residues. CDR1 and CDR2 from the germline V gene are SEHNR and FQNEAQ (reference sequence). Trimming stripped 5 bases from V and 1 base from J, with 12 bases between. CDR3 amino acids: CASSHGAISYEQYF. In DNA, the CDR3 is TGTGCCAGCAGCCACGGGGCCATTTCCTACGAGCAGTACTTC.

This clonotype was picked up a small number of times. The V call is TRBV20-1, the J call TRBJ2-7, with D perhaps assigned TRBD1 or TRBD2 (5 bases each). This CDR3 has 15 amino acids. In germline, CDR1 is DFQATT, CDR2 SNEGSKA (reference sequence). V lost 0 bases and J 3 bases, leaving 15 bases between the germline ends. In DNA, the CDR3 is TGCAGTGCTAGAGATGTTTTAGGGGAGCACTACGAGCAGTACTTC. It translates to CSARDVLGEHYEQYF.

Note on this clonotype: At one of its ends the junction is not consistent with the germline gene, which may arise from a read error. CDR3 bases: TGTGCCACCAGCAGAGAGGAACAGGGGTTCACCGGGGAGCTGTTATTT. Protein sequence: CATSREEQGFTGELLF. V usage is TRBV15 and J usage is TRBJ2-2; 7 bases fit TRBD1. The germline V gene has CDR1 LNHNV and CDR2 YYDKDF (reference sequence). The CDR3 length is 16 residues.

This clonotype was observed at least ten times. V and J are TRBV15 and TRBJ1-1; tentative D call: TRBD1 (6 bases). V lost 3 bases and J lost 3, with 8 bases in between. Germline values: CDR1 LNHNV, CDR2 YYDKDF (reference sequence). The CDR3 runs to 13 residues. This CDR3 is CATSSYRDTEAFF. The CDR3 DNA is TGTGCCACCAGCAGCTACAGGGACACTGAAGCTTTCTTT.

V usage is TRBV12-3 or TRBV12-4 and J usage is TRBJ2-2; D not certain. Trimming stripped 3 bases from V and 4 bases from J, with 15 bases between. This CDR3 is 16 amino acids long. The CDR3 loop is CASSFGPAGATGELFF. In DNA, the CDR3 is TGTGCCAGCAGTTTCGGGCCGGCCGGAGCCACCGGGGAGCTGTTTTTT.

In regard to this clonotype: This clone may be a read error of a much larger clone one base away. The V gene is TRBV28, the J gene TRBJ1-1, with D unclear. This CDR3 contains 12 residues. CDR1 and CDR2 (germline): MDHEN, SYDVKM. The V gene lost 10 bases and the J gene lost 5 bases, with 14 bases spanning the gap. The CDR3 loop is CANSGFRTEAFF. The CDR3 nucleotides read TGTGCCAACTCCGGCTTCAGGACTGAAGCTTTCTTT.

The chain joins TRBV6-2 or TRBV6-3 to TRBJ2-7; D ambiguous. Trimming cost V 4 bases and J 6 bases, with 13 bases left between them. This CDR3 is built from 13 residues. The germline V gene encodes CDR1 MNHEY and CDR2 SVGEGT. The CDR3 reads CASSSLGPREQYF. The DNA of the CDR3 is TGTGCCAGCAGTTCGCTGGGTCCTCGCGAGCAGTACTTC.

This clonotype was observed at least ten times. V and J are TRBV28 and TRBJ2-7; D might be TRBD1 or TRBD2, each matching 5 bases. Germline CDR1 reads MDHEN; CDR2 reads SYDVKM. The CDR3 has 16 amino acids. V dropped 1 base and J dropped 6 bases, with 19 bases sitting between them. CDR3 in amino acids: CASSLLQTGPGGEQYF. As DNA, the CDR3 is TGTGCCAGCAGTTTATTACAAACGGGACCCGGAGGCGAGCAGTACTTC.

Points on this clonotype: This clone may be a read error of a much larger clone one base away. CDR3 in amino acids: CACSQDLIEAFF. CDR3 nucleotide sequence: TGTGCCTGCAGCCAAGACTTGATAGAAGCTTTCTTT. The chain recombines TRBV14 with TRBJ1-1; D is unresolved. CDR3 length: 12 amino acids. CDR1 and CDR2 (germline): SGHDN, FVKESK.

This clonotype showed up just once. A much more abundant neighbour one base away suggests this may be a read error. This CDR3 fails to terminate in the conserved phenylalanine or tryptophan, so it likely reflects a read error. This chain uses TRBV7-2 with TRBJ2-3; 9 nucleotides agree with TRBD2. This CDR3 region has 16 residues. The V and J ends lost 4 bases and 4 bases, in that order; junction bases with no gene match: 9. Looked up from germline, CDR1 is SGHTA and CDR2 is FQGNSA. The CDR3 here is CASSSVLSGSSDTQYL. The CDR3 region has the DNA TGTGCCAGCAGCTCAGTCCTTAGCGGGAGCTCAGATACGCAGTATCTT.

At least ten counts were recorded for this clonotype. CDR3 coding DNA: TGCGCCAGCACCATGGACGCGCAAGAGACCCAGTACTTC. Protein sequence: CASTMDAQETQYF. The V and J genes are TRBV5-1 and TRBJ2-5; no clear D. The length of the CDR3 is 13 residues. Trimming removed 6 bases at V and 2 bases at J, with 11 bases between. Per the germline V gene, CDR1 is SGHRS and CDR2 is YFSETQ.

This clonotype was seen just once. The chain recombines TRBV7-9 with TRBJ2-5; D might be TRBD1 or TRBD2, each matching 6 bases. V lost 2 bases and J 13 bases, leaving 29 bases between the germline ends. CDR3 length: 17 residues. CDR1 and CDR2 from the germline V gene are SEHNR and FQNEAQ (reference sequence). The CDR3 loop is CASSLSNREVFPAPPYF. The CDR3 coding sequence is TGTGCCAGCAGCTTATCGAACAGGGAGGTATTCCCAGCGCCCCCGTACTTC.

This clonotype was observed a few times. V usage is TRBV7-9 and J usage is TRBJ1-2; 8 nucleotides agree with TRBD1. Unmatched junction bases numbered 1, after V lost 4 bases and J lost 3 bases. Germline CDR1 is SEHNR and CDR2 is FQNEAQ (reference sequence). CDR3 length equals 13 residues. The DNA of the CDR3 is TGTGCCAGCAGCTCGGACAGGGACTATGGCTACACCTTC. Residues: CASSSDRDYGYTF. Combining the CDR3 with reference TRBV7-9 and TRBJ1-2 gives the whole variable domain DTGVSQNPRHKITKRGQNVTFRCDPISEHNRLYWYRQTLGQGPEFLTYFQNEAQLEKSRLLSDRFSAERPKGSFSTLEIQRTEQGDSAMYLCASSSDRDYGYTFGSGTRLTVV.

The chain couples TRBV30 to TRBJ1-2; a possible D gene is TRBD1 (5 bases). The CDR3 sequence is 12 residues long. Germline V gene lookup returns CDR1 GTSNPN and CDR2 SVGIG (reference sequence). Trimming left V 4 bases short and J 4 bases short, with 10 bases between. The CDR3 DNA reads as TGTGCCTGGACCGTGAGGGGCTATGGCTACACCTTC. Protein product: CAWTVRGYGYTF.

V gene TRBV7-6 combines with J gene TRBJ2-7; the match to TRBD2 covers 7 bases. The V gene's germline CDR1 is SGHVS and CDR2 FNYEAQ. Losses at the gene ends were 6 bases for V and 5 bases for J; bases not matched to a gene: 7. There are 13 residues in the CDR3. For the CDR3, the DNA is TGTGCCAGCAGTCGAGATCGGGAGGACGAGCAGTACTTC. Protein product: CASSRDREDEQYF.

This clonotype has a handful of counts. A much larger clone sits a single nucleotide away, making a read error possible. This sequence joins TRBV28 and TRBJ2-3; TRBD2 aligns across 10 bases. From germline, CDR1 is MDHEN and CDR2 SYDVKM. The CDR3 loop spans 14 amino acids. Losses at the gene ends were 7 bases for V and 6 bases for J; bases not matched to a gene: 7. The CDR3 DNA sequence: TGTGCCAGCATTAGTCTAGCGGGAGTGGATACGCAGTATTTT. Encoded protein: CASISLAGVDTQYF.

This chain joins TRBV7-9 and TRBJ2-7; D not resolved. Germline V gene data show CDR1 as SEHNR and CDR2 as FQNEAQ (reference sequence). The CDR3 runs to 16 residues. V was cut by 5 bases and J by 2 bases, with 19 bases left in between. The CDR3 sequence: CASSQLSNTETYEQYF. The CDR3, as DNA: TGTGCCAGCAGCCAGTTGTCCAATACCGAGACCTACGAGCAGTACTTC.

The V and J genes are TRBV7-9 and TRBJ2-2, with 10 bases fitting TRBD2. CDR3 size: 20 residues. The junction had 17 bases not matched to a gene; V was cut back by 4 bases and J by 3 bases. Germline V gene sequence: CDR1 SEHNR, CDR2 FQNEAQ (reference sequence). The CDR3 loop reads CASSSKGLASPHADTGELFF. In DNA form, the CDR3 reads TGTGCCAGCAGCTCCAAGGGACTAGCGAGCCCCCACGCGGACACCGGGGAGCTGTTTTTT.

Here the CDR3 reads CATQDSDTYSNQPQHF. The CDR3, as DNA: TGTGCCACACAGGACTCTGACACTTATAGCAATCAGCCCCAGCATTTT. This rearrangement joins TRBV24-1 to TRBJ1-5, with D possibly being TRBD1 (5 bases). The germline V and J ends were trimmed by 10 bases and 0 bases, with 18 bases remaining between them. From germline, CDR1 is KGHDR and CDR2 SFDVKD. This CDR3 has 16 residues.

A note on this clonotype: The junction departs from germline at one end; a sequencing error may be responsible. This sequence joins TRBV11-3 and TRBJ1-4; perhaps TRBD1 as D (5 bases). Germline lookup yields CDR1 SGHNT and CDR2 YENEEA. This CDR3 has 15 residues. The CDR3 nucleotides read TGTGCCCGCAGCTTATGGGGCGCGGCTAATGAAAAACTGTTTTTT. This codes for CARSLWGAANEKLFF.

J is TRBJ2-1 and V is TRBV7-9; maybe TRBD2 (7 bases). Per germline, CDR1 SEHNR and CDR2 FQNEAQ (reference sequence). This CDR3 is 15 amino acids long. Trimming shortened V by 4 bases and J by 4 bases, and 14 bases separated the two germline ends. This chain's CDR3 is CASSSYAGAYNEQFF. CDR3 nucleotide sequence: TGTGCCAGCAGCTCATACGCGGGGGCATACAATGAGCAGTTCTTC.

This clonotype has more than one count but fewer than ten. V gene TRBV27 combines with J gene TRBJ2-3; 11 nucleotides align to TRBD2. The J segment lost 4 bases and the V segment lost 3 bases, leaving 3 bases of the junction unmatched. From germline, CDR1 is MNHEY and CDR2 SMNVEV (reference sequence). CDR3 length: 15 amino acids. The CDR3 DNA is TGTGCCAGCAGTTTTAGCGGGAGGGCCCCAGATACGCAGTATTTT. It yields the protein CASSFSGRAPDTQYF.

This clonotype was observed a few times. The V and J genes are TRBV20-1 and TRBJ1-2; 7 positions match TRBD1. The CDR3 spans 14 residues. V was clipped by 5 bases and J by 5 bases; unmatched bases: 11. The germline V gene encodes CDR1 DFQATT and CDR2 SNEGSKA (reference sequence). CDR3 loop: CSADPDRNIYGYTF. The CDR3 DNA reads TGCAGTGCTGACCCGGACAGGAATATATATGGCTACACCTTC.

The table lists this clonotype with many counts. The V call is TRBV25-1, the J call TRBJ2-1, with no clear D. Germline V lookup: CDR1 MGHDK, CDR2 SYGVNS. V gave up 4 bases and J gave up 10 bases, with 5 bases separating them. The CDR3 has 10 amino acids. The CDR3 region is CASSGSEQFF. The CDR3 region has the DNA TGTGCCAGCAGTGGGTCCGAGCAGTTCTTC.

The chain carries TRBV27 and TRBJ1-2, with D unclear. The CDR3 has 16 residues. Trimming took off 0 bases at V and 4 bases at J, with 15 bases between the two ends. Germline assignment: CDR1 MNHEY and CDR2 SMNVEV (reference sequence). CDR3 bases: TGTGCCAGCAGTTTATCGGCTCCTAACCCGCGCTATGGCTACACCTTC. Protein product: CASSLSAPNPRYGYTF.

For this clonotype: This may be a read error, as it is one base from a much larger clone. The V call is TRBV5-3, the J call TRBJ2-1, with D perhaps matching TRBD2 (6 bases). TRBV5-3 is recorded as an ORF, its role being uncertain. The CDR3 consists of 11 residues. The CDR3 reads CASSLPGLRFF. The CDR3 DNA is TGTGCCAGCAGCTTACCGGGACTTCGGTTCTTC.

The table lists this clonotype with many counts. The chain uses TRBV29-1 and TRBJ1-1; D ambiguous. The germline CDR1 and CDR2 sequences are SQVTM and ANQGSEA. The CDR3 length is 12 residues. The V gene lost 0 bases and the J gene lost 9 bases, with 11 bases spanning the gap. CDR3 amino acids: CSVEDEVGKAFF. CDR3 coding DNA: TGCAGCGTTGAAGATGAGGTGGGGAAAGCTTTCTTT.

This clonotype was seen many times. The chain is built from TRBV7-9 and TRBJ2-3; D ambiguous. Germline loops: CDR1 SEHNR, CDR2 FQNEAQ (reference sequence). The CDR3 consists of 18 residues. V was shortened by 4 bases and J by 0 bases, with 20 bases between the two germline ends. CDR3 nucleotides: TGTGCCAGCAGCTCCAGCGCCGGAAGAACCAATAGCACAGATACGCAGTATTTT. This sequence encodes CASSSSAGRTNSTDTQYF.

V usage is TRBV20-1 and J usage is TRBJ2-5; possibly TRBD1 for D (5 bases). The CDR3 runs to 13 residues. The V end lost 3 bases, the J end lost 4 bases, and 12 bases lay between the germline ends. Germline V gives CDR1 DFQATT, CDR2 SNEGSKA (reference sequence). CDR3 DNA sequence: TGCAGTGCTAGTGGCAGGGTATTAGAGACCCAGTACTTC. As protein: CSASGRVLETQYF.

The sample holds a few counts of this clonotype. The V gene is TRBV11-2, the J gene TRBJ2-5; D may correspond to TRBD1 or TRBD2 (6 bases each). The CDR3 contains 15 residues. V was pared by 1 base and J by 5 bases, with 14 bases between. The germline CDR1 and CDR2 sequences are SGHAT and FQNNGV. CDR3 region: CASSLVGGLPETQYF. CDR3 in DNA: TGTGCCAGCAGCTTAGTTGGGGGGCTTCCCGAGACCCAGTACTTC. The variable domain in full, completed from reference TRBV11-2 and TRBJ2-5, reads EAGVAQSPRYKIIEKRQSVAFWCNPISGHATLYWYQQILGQGPKLLIQFQNNGVVDDSQLPKDRFSAERLKGVDSTLKIQPAKLEDSAVYLCASSLVGGLPETQYFGPGTRLLVL.